Sequencing of this TCR beta chain was carried out in a study of OX40 agonist ivuxolimab in advanced cancers. Study-wide background: At doses from 0.01 to 10 mg/kg, patients were given intravenous ivuxolimab every 2 weeks. Of mixed ages from 23 to 79 and averaging approximately 60 years, the group was 65% to 85% male.

The CDR3 contains 16 residues. The ends were cut back, 0 bases at V and 4 bases at J, with 14 bases in the middle. Germline CDR1 and CDR2: MNHEY and SVGAGI. Sequenced by immunoSEQ multiplex PCR; TCRdb stores in-frame clones only, minus some. The table shows about 51,000 clones, with around 77% occurring only once. The sequence was obtained from an adult with an advanced solid tumor such as melanoma, head and neck, liver or kidney cancer. The sample in question was CD4+ or CD8+ T cells sorted from blood, obtained in a trial of the OX40 agonist ivuxolimab. The chain is built from TRBV6-5 and TRBJ2-3; tentatively, D is TRBD1 or TRBD2 (5 bases each). CDR3 region: CASSYSGGTSADTQYF. CDR3 in DNA: TGTGCCAGCAGTTACTCGGGTGGGACCTCCGCAGATACGCAGTATTTT.